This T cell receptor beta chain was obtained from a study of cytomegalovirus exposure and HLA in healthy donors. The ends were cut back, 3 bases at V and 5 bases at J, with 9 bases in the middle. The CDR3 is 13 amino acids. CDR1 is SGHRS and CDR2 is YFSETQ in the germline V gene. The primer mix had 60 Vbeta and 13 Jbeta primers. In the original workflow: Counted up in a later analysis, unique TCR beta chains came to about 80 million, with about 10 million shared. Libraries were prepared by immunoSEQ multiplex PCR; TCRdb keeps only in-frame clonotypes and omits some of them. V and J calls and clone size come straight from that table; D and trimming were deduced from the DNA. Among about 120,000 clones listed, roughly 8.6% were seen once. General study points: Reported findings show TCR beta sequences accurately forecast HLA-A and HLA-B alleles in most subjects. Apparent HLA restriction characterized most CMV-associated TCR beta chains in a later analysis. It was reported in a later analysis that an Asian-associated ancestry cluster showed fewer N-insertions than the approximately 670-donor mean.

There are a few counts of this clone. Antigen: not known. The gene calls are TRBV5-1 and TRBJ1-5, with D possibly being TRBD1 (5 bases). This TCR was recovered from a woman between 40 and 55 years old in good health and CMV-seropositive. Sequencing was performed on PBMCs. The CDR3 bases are TGCGCCAGCAGCTCAGGGCAGGATCAGCCCCAGCATTTT. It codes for CASSSGQDQPQHF. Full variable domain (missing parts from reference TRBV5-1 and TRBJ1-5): KAGVTQTPRYLIKTRGQQVTLSCSPISGHRSVSWYQQTPGQGLQFLFEYFSETQRNKGNFPGRFSGRQFSNSRSEMNVSTLELGDSALYLCASSSGQDQPQHFGDGTRLSIL.